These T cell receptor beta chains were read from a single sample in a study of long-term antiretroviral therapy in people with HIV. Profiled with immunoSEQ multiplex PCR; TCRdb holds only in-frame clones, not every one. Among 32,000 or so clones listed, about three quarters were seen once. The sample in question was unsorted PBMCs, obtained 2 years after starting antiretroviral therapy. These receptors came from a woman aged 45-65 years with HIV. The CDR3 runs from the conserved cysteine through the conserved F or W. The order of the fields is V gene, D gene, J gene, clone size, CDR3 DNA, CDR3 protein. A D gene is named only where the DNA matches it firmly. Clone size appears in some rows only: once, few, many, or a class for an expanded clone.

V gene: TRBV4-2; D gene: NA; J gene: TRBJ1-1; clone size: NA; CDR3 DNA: TGTGCCAGCAGCCAAGAACTCCACAGCATGAACACTGAAGCTTTCTTT; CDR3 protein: CASSQELHSMNTEAFF
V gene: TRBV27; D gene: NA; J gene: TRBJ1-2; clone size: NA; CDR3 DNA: TGTGCCAGCAGATCTACTAAGCCCCGGACTGCATATGGCTACACCTTC; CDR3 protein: CASRSTKPRTAYGYTF
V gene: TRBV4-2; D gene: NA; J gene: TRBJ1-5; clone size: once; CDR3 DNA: TGTGCCAGCAGCCTCACTTACGACTCGGACAATCAGCCCCAGCATTTT; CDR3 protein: CASSLTYDSDNQPQHF
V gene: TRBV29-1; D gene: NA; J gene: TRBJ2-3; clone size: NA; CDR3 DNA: TGCAGCGTGGCGACGGAGGCAGATACGCAGTATTTT; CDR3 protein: CSVATEADTQYF
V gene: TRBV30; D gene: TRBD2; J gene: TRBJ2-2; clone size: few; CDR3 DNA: TGTGCCTGGAGCCAGGGGGGACTAGCGGGCACCGGGGAGCTGTTTTTT; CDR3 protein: CAWSQGGLAGTGELFF
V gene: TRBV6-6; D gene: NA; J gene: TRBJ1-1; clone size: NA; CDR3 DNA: TGTGCCAGCAGTTACTCCACAACGATCACTGAAGCTTTCTTT; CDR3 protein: CASSYSTTITEAFF
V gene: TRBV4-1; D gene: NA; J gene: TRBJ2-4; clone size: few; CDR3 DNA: TGCGCCAGCAGCCTGGGACGGCCCTTAGCCAAAAACATTCAGTACTTC; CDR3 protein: CASSLGRPLAKNIQYF
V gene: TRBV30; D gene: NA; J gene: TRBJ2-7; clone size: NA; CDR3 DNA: TGTGCCTGGAGTGACCCGCCGAGCTCCTACGAGCAGTACTTC; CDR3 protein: CAWSDPPSSYEQYF
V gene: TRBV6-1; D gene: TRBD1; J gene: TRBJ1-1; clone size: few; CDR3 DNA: TGTGCCAGCAGGTCGACAGGGGGCGGAACTGAAGCTTTCTTT; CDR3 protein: CASRSTGGGTEAFF
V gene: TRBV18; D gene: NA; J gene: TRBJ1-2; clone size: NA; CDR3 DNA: TGTGCCAGCTCACCATTGGACTCTCAAAGCTATGGCTACACCTTC; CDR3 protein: CASSPLDSQSYGYTF